This paragraph covers one TCR beta chain sequence. Generated by immunoSEQ multiplex PCR, the TCRdb table keeps only in-frame clones and is missing some. The sample gives more than 100,000 clones, about 87% of which show up once; more than 7.5% is in the top ten. The entry originates in a study of T cell responses to AZD1222 COVID-19 vaccine. This CDR3 contains 15 residues. V gave up 2 bases and J gave up 0 bases, with 13 bases separating them. The germline CDR1 and CDR2 sequences are SQVTM and ANQGSEA. The TCR originated in an adult in good health. This sample comprised peripheral blood, obtained on day 0 of AZD1222 vaccination. The J gene is TRBJ1-1, the V gene TRBV29-1; D call uncertain. The CDR3 DNA is TGCAGCGTTGAACCCGGTTGGGCGATGAACACTGAAGCTTTCTTT. Its translation: CSVEPGWAMNTEAFF.